A single count supports the clone carrying this T cell receptor beta chain. These data belong to a study of neoadjuvant nivolumab and ipilimumab in lung cancer. Assay used: immunoSEQ multiplex PCR; TCRdb lists only in-frame clones, some missing. Of 8,000 to 10,000 clones in the sample, 70% to 85% were seen once. The CDR3 is made up of 11 amino acids. Between the trimmed V and J ends, which lost 0 bases and 3 bases, there was a span of 1 base. Per the germline V gene, CDR1 is SGHNT and CDR2 is YYREEE (reference sequence). The gene calls are TRBV5-4 and TRBJ2-7, with D hard to call. The sequenced sample was tumor tissue, obtained after neoadjuvant nivolumab, alone or with ipilimumab, at or shortly before surgery. The clonotype was recovered from an adult with non-small cell lung cancer. CDR3 DNA: TGTGCCAGCAGCTTGGGCTACGAGCAGTACTTC. As protein: CASSLGYEQYF. The full variable domain, completed using reference TRBV5-4 and TRBJ2-7, is ETGVTQSPTHLIKTRGQQVTLRCSSQSGHNTVSWYQQALGQGPQFIFQYYREEENGRGNFPPRFSGLQFPNYSSELNVNALELDDSALYLCASSLGYEQYFGPGTRLTVT.